The 17 T cell receptor beta chains below come from one sample, sequenced in a study of beta chain features in type 1 diabetes. cDNA synthesis used the whole RNA isolate, giving expressed TCRB sequences. TCRdb's table, derived via immunoSEQ multiplex PCR, lists solely in-frame clones and lacks some. The sample consists of under 90,000 clones, about 32% of them appearing once. Input material: stem cell memory CD4+ T cells from blood. The origin of the receptors is a woman in her late teens or twenties in good health.

This clone came up a few times. This chain uses TRBV5-1 with TRBJ2-7, with 7 bases aligning to TRBD2. The length of the CDR3 is 14 residues. The J segment lost 0 bases and the V segment lost 2 bases, leaving 2 bases of the junction unmatched. Germline assignment: CDR1 SGHRS and CDR2 YFSETQ. CDR3 DNA: TGCGCCAGCAGCTTCGGCGGGAGCTCCTACGAGCAGTACTTC. It is translated as CASSFGGSSYEQYF.

This clone was seen many times. This rearrangement joins TRBV5-4 to TRBJ2-1; 10 positions match TRBD2. Germline V gene sequence: CDR1 SGHNT, CDR2 YYREEE (reference sequence). Trimming removed 3 bases from V and 5 bases from J; junction bases left unmatched: 5. The CDR3 is made up of 15 amino acids. The CDR3 here is CASSWRLAGNNEQFF. CDR3 bases: TGTGCCAGCAGCTGGAGACTAGCGGGCAACAATGAGCAGTTCTTC.

CDR3 residues: CASSYSGTGLPVEAFF. The CDR3 region has the DNA TGTGCCAGCAGTTATTCCGGGACAGGGCTACCAGTTGAAGCTTTCTTT. V is TRBV6-5 and J is TRBJ1-1, with 9 nucleotides matching TRBD1. Germline V CDR1 and CDR2: MNHEY, SVGAGI. This CDR3 spans 16 amino acids. Unmatched junction bases numbered 12, after V lost 3 bases and J lost 7 bases.

V usage is TRBV2 and J usage is TRBJ1-2, with D possibly TRBD1 on 5 matching bases. The CDR3 spans 13 residues. The V end was cut by 5 bases, the J end by 7 bases, with 14 bases between. Looked up from germline, CDR1 is SNHLY and CDR2 is FYNNEI. This chain's CDR3 is CASSSDIRAGYTF. CDR3 sequence (DNA): TGTGCCAGCAGTTCGGACATCCGGGCTGGCTACACCTTC.

The rearrangement links TRBV27 to TRBJ2-3, with 7 bases identical to TRBD2. The CDR3 spans 15 residues. Trimming removed 6 bases from V and 4 bases from J; junction bases left unmatched: 10. Germline CDR1 is MNHEY and CDR2 is SMNVEV (reference sequence). CDR3 sequence (DNA): TGTGCCAGCAGCCACCTCAGCGGGAATGCAGATACGCAGTATTTT. It is translated as CASSHLSGNADTQYF.

The rearrangement links TRBV5-4 to TRBJ2-5; 8 nucleotides match TRBD2. Germline assignment: CDR1 SGHNT and CDR2 YYREEE (reference sequence). The CDR3 spans 15 residues. With V trimmed by 4 bases and J by 2 bases, 7 bases remained unmatched. The CDR3 loop is CASSKIPSGQETQYF. The CDR3, as DNA: TGTGCCAGCAGCAAAATCCCTAGCGGGCAAGAGACCCAGTACTTC.

This clone has more than one count but fewer than ten. The V gene is TRBV18, the J gene TRBJ2-5; D perhaps matches TRBD1 (6 bases). Trimming removed 6 bases at V and 3 bases at J, with 8 bases between. Per the germline V gene, CDR1 is KGHSH and CDR2 is LQKENI. The CDR3 extends over 12 amino acids. CDR3 sequence (DNA): TGTGCCAGCTCCCACAGGGAAGAGACCCAGTACTTC. Translated, it gives CASSHREETQYF.

This clone was picked up a small number of times. V usage is TRBV14 and J usage is TRBJ2-3; D remains unclear. The germline CDR1 and CDR2 sequences are SGHDN and FVKESK. This CDR3 is 14 amino acids long. Trimming left V 2 bases short and J 2 bases short, with 8 bases between. As DNA, the CDR3 is TGTGCCAGCAGCCAAACTACGGCCACAGATACGCAGTATTTT. This gives the protein CASSQTTATDTQYF.

This chain connects TRBV7-2 to TRBJ2-5; 11 bases agree with TRBD1. CDR3 size: 15 residues. V trimming: 6 bases; J trimming: 2 bases; junction bases outside the gene matches: 5. Germline assignment: CDR1 SGHTA and CDR2 FQGNSA. CDR3 nucleotide sequence: TGTGCCAGCAGGAGGGACAGGGGGAGGCAAGAGACCCAGTACTTC. Its protein is CASRRDRGRQETQYF.

V usage is TRBV5-1 and J usage is TRBJ2-5, with TRBD1 matching over 7 bases. The CDR3 is 14 residues long. Germline V CDR1 and CDR2: SGHRS, YFSETQ. The V segment lost 0 bases and the J segment 6 bases; nucleotides outside the gene matches: 5. The CDR3 reads CASSLEGGSQTQYF. The CDR3 bases are TGCGCCAGCAGCTTGGAAGGGGGCAGCCAGACCCAGTACTTC.

The chain uses TRBV10-2 and TRBJ1-2, with D perhaps TRBD1 (5 bases). CDR1 and CDR2 (germline): WSHSY, SAAADI. The V end lost 3 bases, the J end lost 5 bases, and 7 bases lay between the germline ends. The CDR3 is 12 amino acids. DNA of the CDR3: TGCGCCAGCAGTGAAGACAGTTATGGCTACACCTTC. This codes for CASSEDSYGYTF.

This clone was detected once. The V gene is TRBV2, the J gene TRBJ2-3; D is perhaps TRBD2 (6 bases). Germline V gene lookup returns CDR1 SNHLY and CDR2 FYNNEI. This CDR3 contains 14 residues. Trimming removed 5 bases from V and 0 bases from J, with 9 bases in between. CDR3 nucleotide sequence: TGTGCCAGCAGTTGGAGCGGGAGCACAGATACGCAGTATTTT. This encodes CASSWSGSTDTQYF.

The table lists this clone with a few counts. This sequence joins TRBV9 and TRBJ2-6, with D possibly TRBD1 on 5 matching bases. CDR1 SGDLS and CDR2 YYNGEE come from the germline V gene. Deletions cut 0 bases from V and 4 bases from J, with 8 bases between. The CDR3 loop spans 15 amino acids. The CDR3 region is CASSVGQPGANVLTF. The CDR3 nucleotides read TGTGCCAGCAGCGTAGGACAGCCGGGGGCCAACGTCCTGACTTTC.

This clone appeared a few times. The chain recombines TRBV12-5 with TRBJ1-1; TRBD1 is a possible D gene (5 bases). V dropped 2 bases and J dropped 4 bases, with 14 bases sitting between them. Germline V gene lookup returns CDR1 LGHNT and CDR2 FRNRAP. There are 15 residues in the CDR3. The CDR3 DNA reads as TGTGCTAGTGGTTTGTTTGCGAGGGGAGGCACTGAAGCTTTCTTT. This gives the protein CASGLFARGGTEAFF.

This clone was observed a few times. The chain is built from TRBV5-4 and TRBJ2-1, with a possible D match to TRBD1 (6 bases). Germline V gives CDR1 SGHNT, CDR2 YYREEE (reference sequence). The V gene lost 6 bases and the J gene lost 0 bases, with 13 bases spanning the gap. The CDR3 has 15 amino acids. Here the CDR3 reads CASMGTTGSYNEQFF. The CDR3 DNA follows: TGTGCCAGCATGGGGACGACAGGCTCCTACAATGAGCAGTTCTTC.

The chain uses TRBV5-1 and TRBJ2-7; 8 bases agree with TRBD2. Per germline, CDR1 SGHRS and CDR2 YFSETQ. This CDR3 contains 14 residues. V was pared by 4 bases and J by 2 bases, with 5 bases of the junction left unmatched. The CDR3 DNA reads TGCGCCAGCAGCCCGGGGGGGAACACCTACGAGCAGTACTTC. It encodes CASSPGGNTYEQYF.

This clone was counted between two and nine times. The chain uses TRBV7-8 and TRBJ2-2; 10 nucleotides agree with TRBD2. J gave up 7 bases and V 5 bases, and 4 bases lay outside the gene matches. This CDR3 spans 14 amino acids. CDR1 SGHVS and CDR2 FQNEAQ come from the germline V gene. The CDR3 DNA is TGTGCCAGCAGCCCCGGGACTAGCGTCGGGGAGCTGTTTTTT. It translates to CASSPGTSVGELFF.